This TCR beta chain was recorded in a study of T cells in Graves' hyperthyroidism and ophthalmopathy. Study results and caveats: Ophthalmopathy, which appeared later, was predicted by the model a median approximately 6 months before onset. By a 13 V-J model, ophthalmopathy was set apart from stable hyperthyroidism.

CDR3 length: 13 residues. Trimming took 1 base from V and 6 from J, leaving 8 bases between them. Germline V gene data show CDR1 as SGHTA and CDR2 as FQGNSA. Together with thyroid ultrasound, orbital computed tomography, serum thyroxine and TRAb, clinical symptoms were used for diagnoses. Using RNA transcripts as the source, TCR beta CDR3 regions were amplified. Primed by the HTBI set, a first-round RT-PCR was run on the TCR CDR3. TCRdb used MiXCR to reprocess the multiplex PCR reads, holding one entry per CDR3 protein. The sample has fewer than 650,000 distinct CDR3 sequences; around 50% are singletons. This clonotype showed up many times. No antigen is known for it.

The sample consisted of peripheral blood or thyroid tissue (not recorded which). The receptor comes from an adult woman with Graves' disease, either hyperthyroidism or ophthalmopathy (not recorded which). This chain connects TRBV7-2 to TRBJ2-3; D gene ambiguous. CDR3 DNA: TGTGCCAGCAGCTTAGGGCTGCTGGATACGCAGTATTTT. This codes for CASSLGLLDTQYF.